Detailed here is one TCR beta chain. The data originate from a study of blood T cell repertoires in COVID-19. CDR1 WNHNN and CDR2 SYGVQD come from the germline V gene (reference sequence). This CDR3 is 15 amino acids long. Trimming shortened V by 5 bases and J by 6 bases, and 18 bases separated the two germline ends. How the authors handled the data: Amplification from reference gene primers served as the basis for estimated nucleated cell counts. The protocol was immunoSEQ multiplex PCR, while the TCRdb copy is restricted to in-frame clones and leaves out a portion. That table gives V, J and clone size, and the DNA gave D and trimming. The table shows about 190,000 clones, with 70% to 90% occurring only once.

The sequence was obtained from a man between 25 and 39 years old with acute or convalescent COVID-19. The sequenced sample was peripheral blood. V is TRBV10-1 and J is TRBJ2-3; D possibly corresponds to TRBD2 (5 bases). The CDR3 protein is CASSPGVRLADTQYF. For the CDR3, the DNA is TGCGCCAGCAGTCCCGGGGTGAGGTTAGCGGATACGCAGTATTTT.